These 2 T cell receptor beta chains came from one sample sequenced in a study of cytomegalovirus exposure and HLA in healthy donors (dated by TCRdb to 2016 to 2017). Library method: the immunoSEQ multiplex PCR assay. For the multiplex PCR, a mixture combining 60 forward primers for TCR Vbeta segments and 13 reverse primers for TCR Jbeta segments was used. TCRdb took this table from immuneACCESS and kept in-frame rearrangements with V and J called. Such tables lack part of the clones; where checked against another copy, unresolved V genes explain under half of the gap, and the rest is unexplained. The sample table holds about 110,000 clones, of which under 80% were seen once. The ten largest clones add up to 8.6% of the sample. Material: PBMCs. All receptors come from a woman aged 35 to 49 in good health and CMV-seropositive.

CDR3 in DNA: TGTGCCAGTAGTATCCCCCGAACAGGGGCCCTGGAGACGGTTCAGTACTTC. This encodes CASSIPRTGALETVQYF. V gene TRBV19 combines with J gene TRBJ2-4; the match to TRBD1 covers 7 bases. The CDR3 spans 17 residues. Germline-derived CDR1 and CDR2 are LNHDA and SQIVND (reference sequence). Trimming at V came to 3 bases and at J to 11 bases, leaving 19 bases not matched to a gene.

This clone was counted once. The chain carries TRBV9 and TRBJ2-7, with TRBD2 as a possible D gene (5 bases). The CDR3 loop spans 15 amino acids. From germline, CDR1 is SGDLS and CDR2 YYNGEE. Trimming removed 0 bases from V and 0 bases from J, with 10 bases in between. The CDR3 sequence: CASSVAADSSYEQYF. DNA for the CDR3: TGTGCCAGCAGCGTAGCTGCGGACTCCTCCTACGAGCAGTACTTC. The variable domain in full, completed from reference TRBV9 and TRBJ2-7, reads DSGVTQTPKHLITATGQRVTLRCSPRSGDLSVYWYQQSLDQGLQFLIQYYNGEERAKGNILERFSAQQFPDLHSELNLSSLELGDSALYFCASSVAADSSYEQYFGPGTRLTVT.